The clone carrying this T cell receptor beta chain turned up a few times. Antigen: not known. The data were taken from a study of Graves' ophthalmopathy and Graves' hyperthyroidism. Exclusion applied to patients with other autoimmune diseases, uncontrolled infections, pregnancy or lactation. CDR3 length: 12 residues. Trimming shortened V by 8 bases and J by 7 bases, and 14 bases separated the two germline ends. CDR1 is MGHDK, CDR2 SYGVNS, per germline. Transcripts of RNA were the source for amplifying TCR beta CDR3 regions. First-round RT-PCR relied on HTBI primers, and a second-round multiplex PCR came next. TCRdb called the multiplex PCR reads again in MiXCR, with one record for every CDR3 protein. The top ten clones hold 11% of a sample with over a million distinct CDR3 sequences, 35% to 45% of them seen once. Study-level points and caveats: Clonotypes were expanded in thyroid at above 0.001 frequency, and most also appeared in blood.

V gene TRBV25-1 combines with J gene TRBJ1-2; TRBD1 might be the D (5 bases). What was sequenced was peripheral blood or thyroid tissue (not recorded which). The sequence derives from an adult man with Graves' hyperthyroidism. For the CDR3, the DNA is TGTGCCAGCCAACATCAGGGCGGTGGCTACACCTTC. Its translation is CASQHQGGGYTF.